The 15 T cell receptor beta chains given below trace back to one sample, sequenced in a study of blood T cell repertoires in COVID-19. This table comes from immunoSEQ multiplex PCR, and its TCRdb copy is limited to in-frame clones, with some not included. The sample records approximately 33,000 clones, around 85% being singletons. Source material: peripheral blood. These receptors came from a man between 65 and 85 years old with acute or convalescent COVID-19.

The V gene is TRBV19, the J gene TRBJ1-2; no clear D gene. V shed 4 bases and J shed 0 bases, with 9 bases lying between them. The CDR3 spans 14 residues. Germline V lookup: CDR1 LNHDA, CDR2 SQIVND (reference sequence). In DNA, the CDR3 is TGTGCCAGTAGTAGTGGTGGAGCTAACTATGGCTACACCTTC. This gives the protein CASSSGGANYGYTF.

The V call is TRBV3-1 (or the pseudogene TRBV3-2), the J call TRBJ2-7; TRBD2 agrees at 12 bases. CDR3 size: 14 residues. With V trimmed by 0 bases and J by 11 bases, 5 bases remained unmatched. Germline lookup yields CDR1 LGHDT and CDR2 YNNKEL (reference sequence). The chain's CDR3 is CASSQDRLAGGEYF. The CDR3 DNA reads as TGTGCCAGCAGCCAAGATCGGCTAGCGGGAGGGGAGTACTTC.

The chain links TRBV7-2 to TRBJ2-1; TRBD1 matches at 7 bases. The CDR3 runs to 16 residues. Losses at the gene ends were 2 bases for V and 3 bases for J; bases not matched to a gene: 7. Germline loops: CDR1 SGHTA, CDR2 FQGNSA. The CDR3 region is CASSLQGEIVYNEQFF. DNA of the CDR3: TGTGCCAGCAGCTTACAGGGGGAGATCGTCTACAATGAGCAGTTCTTC.

The chain carries TRBV11-2 and TRBJ1-3; 8 bases match TRBD1. The CDR3 length is 15 residues. With V trimmed by 2 bases and J by 4 bases, 4 bases remained unmatched. The germline V gene encodes CDR1 SGHAT and CDR2 FQNNGV. Here the CDR3 DNA reads TGTGCCAGCAGCTTACTACGGACAGGGGGAAACACCATATATTTT. Amino acids: CASSLLRTGGNTIYF.

This chain joins TRBV11-3 and TRBJ1-1, with 9 bases lining up with TRBD1. This CDR3 is 17 amino acids long. Germline CDR1 reads SGHNT; CDR2 reads YENEEA. Unmatched junction bases numbered 10, after V lost 5 bases and J lost 0 bases. The CDR3 protein is CASSPGTGIIMNTEAFF. The CDR3 region has the DNA TGTGCCAGCAGCCCGGGGACAGGGATAATCATGAACACTGAAGCTTTCTTT.

For the CDR3, the DNA is TGTGCCAGCAGTCGACTAGCGGGAGCCCCGACCTACGAGCAGTACTTC. It translates to CASSRLAGAPTYEQYF. The V and J genes are TRBV28 and TRBJ2-7; 12 bases map to TRBD2. The V and J ends lost 5 bases and 2 bases, in that order; junction bases with no gene match: 7. CDR3 length: 16 amino acids. CDR1 and CDR2 (germline): MDHEN, SYDVKM. Filled out from reference TRBV28 and TRBJ2-7, the complete variable domain reads DVKVTQSSRYLVKRTGEKVFLECVQDMDHENMFWYRQDPGLGLRLIYFSYDVKMKEKGDIPEGYSVSREKKERFSLILESASTNQTSMYLCASSRLAGAPTYEQYFGPGTRLTVT.

In its sample, this clone was seen a few times. The chain recombines TRBV2 with TRBJ2-3, with D perhaps TRBD2 (6 bases). The CDR3 extends over 14 amino acids. V was cut by 7 bases and J by 0 bases, with 11 bases left in between. Germline V gives CDR1 SNHLY, CDR2 FYNNEI. The CDR3 loop is CASKGGVSTDTQYF. The CDR3 nucleotides read TGTGCCAGCAAGGGCGGGGTTAGCACAGATACGCAGTATTTT.

The rearrangement links TRBV3-1 (or the pseudogene TRBV3-2) to TRBJ2-7; the match to TRBD2 covers 11 bases. In germline, CDR1 is LGHDT, CDR2 YNNKEL (reference sequence). V was pared by 1 base and J by 1 base, with 6 bases of the junction left unmatched. The CDR3 sequence is 17 residues long. CDR3 nucleotides: TGTGCCAGCAGCCAAGGTAGCGGGAGGGCCCGGTCCTACGAGCAGTACTTC. This translates into CASSQGSGRARSYEQYF.

CDR3 region: CASSQEPGQGSDTQYF. The CDR3 coding sequence is TGCGCCAGCAGCCAAGAGCCTGGACAGGGTTCAGATACGCAGTATTTT. V and J are TRBV4-3 and TRBJ2-3; 8 bases line up with TRBD1. Germline trimming cut 0 bases from V and 4 bases from J; bases unmatched to any gene: 6. The CDR3 spans 16 residues. The germline CDR1 and CDR2 sequences are LGHNA and YSLEER.

The chain combines TRBV18 with TRBJ1-2; D remains unclear. There are 16 residues in the CDR3. Between the trimmed V and J ends, which lost 2 bases and 0 bases, there was a span of 13 bases. In germline, CDR1 is KGHSH, CDR2 LQKENI. The CDR3: CASSPWREVSNYGYTF. In nucleotides, the CDR3 is TGTGCCAGCTCACCATGGCGCGAGGTCTCTAACTATGGCTACACCTTC.

The rearrangement joins TRBV4-3 to TRBJ1-2; a possible D gene is TRBD1 (5 bases). V lost 4 bases and J lost 3, with 9 bases in between. Germline CDR1 is LGHNA and CDR2 is YSLEER. The CDR3 length is 13 residues. DNA for the CDR3: TGCGCCAGCAGCCCCGGACAAGACTATGGCTACACCTTC. Residues: CASSPGQDYGYTF.

The chain recombines TRBV10-1 with TRBJ2-3; 7 bases fit TRBD1. There are 22 residues in the CDR3. Germline CDR1 and CDR2: WNHNN and SYGVQD (reference sequence). J was trimmed by 0 bases and V by 5 bases; bases with no gene match: 26. The CDR3 region has the DNA TGCGCCAGCAGTCATCTATGTGGGGACAGTGCGGAAATCTTCCTGAGCACAGATACGCAGTATTTT. Translating gives CASSHLCGDSAEIFLSTDTQYF.

This chain connects TRBV11-2 to TRBJ1-4; TRBD1 matches at 9 bases. V shed 5 bases and J 8 bases; nucleotides not matched to a gene: 6. Germline values: CDR1 SGHAT, CDR2 FQNNGV. This CDR3 is built from 14 residues. The CDR3 coding sequence is TGTGCCAGCAGCCCGACAGGGGGAAGAGAAAAACTGTTTTTT. Its protein product is CASSPTGGREKLFF.

This clone was observed a single time. Distinct nucleotide sequences in the sample also encode this CDR3. V usage is TRBV7-3 and J usage is TRBJ2-5, with D possibly matching TRBD2 (7 bases). The CDR3 is made up of 13 amino acids. CDR1 SGHTA and CDR2 FQGTGA come from the germline V gene. Deletions cut 6 bases from V and 5 bases from J, with 13 bases between. The CDR3 bases are TGTGCCAGCAGTTTCGGGGGGCAGGAGACCCAGTACTTC. This translates into CASSFGGQETQYF.

This chain connects TRBV5-1 to TRBJ2-3, with 8 nucleotides matching TRBD2. CDR1 is SGHRS, CDR2 YFSETQ, per germline. V was pared by 0 bases and J by 3 bases, with 12 bases of the junction left unmatched. The CDR3 is made up of 18 amino acids. The CDR3 DNA sequence: TGCGCCAGCAGCTTGGAGGGACTAGTCGGGAGGAGGACAGATACGCAGTATTTT. Translated: CASSLEGLVGRRTDTQYF.